This T cell receptor beta chain was captured in a study of response to subunit inactivated influenza vaccine. This clonotype was seen more than once but under ten times. Antigen specificity is unknown. The germline V gene encodes CDR1 MDHEN and CDR2 SYDVKM. CDR3 length: 18 residues. The germline V and J ends were trimmed by 4 bases and 6 bases, with 25 bases remaining between them. Notes on the study in general: Only a handful of new T cells, the authors suggested, are recruited with each seasonal influenza vaccination.

In TCRdb, the RT-PCR reads were re-called with MiXCR into one record per CDR3 protein. The profile shows some 570,000 distinct CDR3 sequences, over 9% of them singletons. In addition, the sample was reused for a study of T cells expressing NK-cell markers. That source notes: 5'RACE template switching with UMIs produced the TCR beta cDNA. Uncertainty persisted over the HCMV specificity of expanded NKG2C+ T cell clones.

The origin of this receptor is a man aged 50 to 60 who received an inactivated influenza vaccine. The input for sequencing was PBMCs from blood, taken on the day of vaccination. The V call is TRBV28, the J call TRBJ2-1; tentatively, D is TRBD2 (6 bases). This chain's CDR3 is CASSYKPSVIIFINEQFF. In nucleotides, the CDR3 is TGTGCCAGCAGTTATAAACCTAGCGTAATCATCTTTATCAATGAGCAGTTCTTC.